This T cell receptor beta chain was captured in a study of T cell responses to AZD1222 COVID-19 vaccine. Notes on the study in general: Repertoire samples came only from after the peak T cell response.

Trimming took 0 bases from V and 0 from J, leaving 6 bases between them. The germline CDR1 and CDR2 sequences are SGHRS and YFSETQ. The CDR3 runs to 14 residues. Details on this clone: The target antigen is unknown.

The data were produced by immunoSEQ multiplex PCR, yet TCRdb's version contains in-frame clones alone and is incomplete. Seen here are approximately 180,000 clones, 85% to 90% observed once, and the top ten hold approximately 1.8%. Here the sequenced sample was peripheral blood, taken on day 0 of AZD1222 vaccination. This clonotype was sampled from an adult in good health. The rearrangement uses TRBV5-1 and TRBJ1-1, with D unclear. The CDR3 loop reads CASSLGSMNTEAFF. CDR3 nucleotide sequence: TGCGCCAGCAGCTTGGGCAGCATGAACACTGAAGCTTTCTTT.